This TCR beta chain was identified in a study of blood T cell repertoires in COVID-19. Seattle patient enrollment occurred during active infection, with longitudinal follow-up thereafter. The CDR3 contains 16 residues. The germline CDR1 and CDR2 sequences are LNHDA and SQIVND (reference sequence). V shed 5 bases, J shed 6 bases, and the junction held 7 bases outside the gene matches. Produced via immunoSEQ multiplex PCR; TCRdb's table is partial and in-frame only. This table has tens of thousands of clones, around 85% appearing once. The rearrangement links TRBV19 to TRBJ2-3; 14 nucleotides align to TRBD2. Sequencing was performed on peripheral blood. This receptor was identified in a man in his forties or fifties with COVID-19, enrolled during active disease. The CDR3 region is CASSPGTSGSLDTQYF. The CDR3 nucleotides are TGTGCCAGTAGTCCGGGGACTAGCGGGAGTTTGGATACGCAGTATTTT.